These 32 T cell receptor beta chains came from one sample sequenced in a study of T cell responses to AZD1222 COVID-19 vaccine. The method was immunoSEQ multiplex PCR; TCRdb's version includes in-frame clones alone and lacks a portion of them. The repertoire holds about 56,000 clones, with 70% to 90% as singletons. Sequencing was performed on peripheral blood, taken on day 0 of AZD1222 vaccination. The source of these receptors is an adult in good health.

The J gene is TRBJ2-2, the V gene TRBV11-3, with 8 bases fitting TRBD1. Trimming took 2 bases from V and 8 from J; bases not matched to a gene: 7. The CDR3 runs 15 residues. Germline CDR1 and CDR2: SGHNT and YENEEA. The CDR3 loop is CASSLSAGGSGELFF. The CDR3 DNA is TGTGCCAGCAGCTTATCGGCAGGGGGCTCTGGGGAGCTGTTTTTT.

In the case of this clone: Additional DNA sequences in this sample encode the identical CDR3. The CDR3 region is CASSQETQYF. Here the CDR3 DNA reads TGTGCCAGCAGCCAAGAGACCCAGTACTTC. V gene TRBV3-1 (or the pseudogene TRBV3-2) combines with J gene TRBJ2-5; no clear D. Germline CDR1 LGHDT, CDR2 YNNKEL (reference sequence). V was trimmed by 0 bases and J by 7 bases, leaving 0 bases between them. The CDR3 loop spans 10 amino acids.

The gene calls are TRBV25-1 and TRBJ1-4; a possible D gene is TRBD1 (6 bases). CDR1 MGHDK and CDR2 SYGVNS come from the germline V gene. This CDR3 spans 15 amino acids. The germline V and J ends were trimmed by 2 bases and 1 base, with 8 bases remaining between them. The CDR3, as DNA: TGTGCCAGCAGTGAAAGGGGGGAAACTAATGAAAAACTGTTTTTT. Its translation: CASSERGETNEKLFF.

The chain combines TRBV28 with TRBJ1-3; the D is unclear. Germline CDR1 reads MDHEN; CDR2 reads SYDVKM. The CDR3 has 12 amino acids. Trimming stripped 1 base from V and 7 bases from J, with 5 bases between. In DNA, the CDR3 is TGTGCCAGCAGTTTATTAGGGAACACCATATATTTT. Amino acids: CASSLLGNTIYF.

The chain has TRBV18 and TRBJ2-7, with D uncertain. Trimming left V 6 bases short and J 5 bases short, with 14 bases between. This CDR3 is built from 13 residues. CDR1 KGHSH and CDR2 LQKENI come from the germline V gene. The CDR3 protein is CASSSQLKNEQYF. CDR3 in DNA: TGTGCCAGCTCCAGTCAGCTAAAGAACGAGCAGTACTTC. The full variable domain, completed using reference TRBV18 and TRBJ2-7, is NAGVMQNPRHLVRRRGQEARLRCSPMKGHSHVYWYRQLPEEGLKFMVYLQKENIIDESGMPKERFSAEFPKEGPSILRIQQVVRGDSAAYFCASSSQLKNEQYFGPGTRLTVT.

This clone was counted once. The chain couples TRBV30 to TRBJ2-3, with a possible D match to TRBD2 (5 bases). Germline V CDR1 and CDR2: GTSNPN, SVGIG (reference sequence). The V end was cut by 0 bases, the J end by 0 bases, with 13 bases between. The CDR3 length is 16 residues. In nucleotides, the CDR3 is TGTGCCTGGAGTGTAGTGGGAGCGACGAGCACAGATACGCAGTATTTT. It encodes CAWSVVGATSTDTQYF.

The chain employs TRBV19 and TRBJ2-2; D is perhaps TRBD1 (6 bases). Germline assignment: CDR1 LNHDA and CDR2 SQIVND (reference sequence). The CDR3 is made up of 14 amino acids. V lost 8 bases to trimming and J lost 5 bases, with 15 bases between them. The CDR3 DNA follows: TGTGCCAGTTCTGGTACAGGGAGAACCGGGGAGCTGTTTTTT. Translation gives CASSGTGRTGELFF.

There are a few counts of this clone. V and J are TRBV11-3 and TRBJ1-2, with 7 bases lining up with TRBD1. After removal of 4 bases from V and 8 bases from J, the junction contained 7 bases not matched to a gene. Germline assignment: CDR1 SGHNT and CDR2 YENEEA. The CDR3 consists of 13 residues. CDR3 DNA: TGTGCCAGCAGCTACAGGGGCCTAGAGGGCTACACCTTC. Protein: CASSYRGLEGYTF. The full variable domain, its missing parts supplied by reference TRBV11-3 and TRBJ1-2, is EAGVVQSPRYKIIEKKQPVAFWCNPISGHNTLYWYLQNLGQGPELLIRYENEEAVDDSQLPKDRFSAERLKGVDSTLKIQPAELGDSAVYLCASSYRGLEGYTFGSGTRLTVV.

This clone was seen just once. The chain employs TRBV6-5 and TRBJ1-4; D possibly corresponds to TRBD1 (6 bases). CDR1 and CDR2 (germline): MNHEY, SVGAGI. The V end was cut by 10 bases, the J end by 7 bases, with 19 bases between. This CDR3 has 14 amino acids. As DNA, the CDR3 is TGTGCCACCCGTTCGGGGGGCGCGGGTGAAAAACTGTTTTTT. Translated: CATRSGGAGEKLFF.

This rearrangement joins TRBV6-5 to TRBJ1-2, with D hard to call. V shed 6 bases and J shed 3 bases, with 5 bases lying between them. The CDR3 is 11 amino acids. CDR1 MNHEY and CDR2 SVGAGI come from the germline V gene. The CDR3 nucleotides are TGTGCCAGCAGGAAAGACTATGGCTACACCTTC. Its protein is CASRKDYGYTF.

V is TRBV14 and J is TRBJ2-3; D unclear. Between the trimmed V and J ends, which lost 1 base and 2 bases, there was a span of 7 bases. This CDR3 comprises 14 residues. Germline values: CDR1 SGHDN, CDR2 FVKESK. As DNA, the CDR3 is TGTGCCAGCAGCCAAGTGCGAAACACAGATACGCAGTATTTT. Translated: CASSQVRNTDTQYF.

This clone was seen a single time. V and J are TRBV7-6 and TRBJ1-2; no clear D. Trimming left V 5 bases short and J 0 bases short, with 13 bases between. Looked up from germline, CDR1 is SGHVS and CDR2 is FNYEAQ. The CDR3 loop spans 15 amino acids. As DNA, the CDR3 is TGTGCCAGCAGCAGAAACGACATATCTAACTATGGCTACACCTTC. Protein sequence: CASSRNDISNYGYTF.

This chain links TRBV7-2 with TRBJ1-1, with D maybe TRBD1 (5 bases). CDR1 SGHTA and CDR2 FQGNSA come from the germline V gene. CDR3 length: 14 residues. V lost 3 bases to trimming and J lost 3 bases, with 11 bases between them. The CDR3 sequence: CASSLTGAHTEAFF. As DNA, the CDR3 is TGTGCCAGCAGCTTGACCGGGGCCCACACTGAAGCTTTCTTT.

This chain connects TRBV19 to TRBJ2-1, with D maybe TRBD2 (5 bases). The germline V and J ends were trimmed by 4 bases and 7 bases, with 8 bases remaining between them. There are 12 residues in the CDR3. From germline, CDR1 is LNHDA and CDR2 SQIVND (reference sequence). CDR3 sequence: CASSTSGNEQFF. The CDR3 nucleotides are TGTGCCAGTAGTACCTCGGGGAATGAGCAGTTCTTC.

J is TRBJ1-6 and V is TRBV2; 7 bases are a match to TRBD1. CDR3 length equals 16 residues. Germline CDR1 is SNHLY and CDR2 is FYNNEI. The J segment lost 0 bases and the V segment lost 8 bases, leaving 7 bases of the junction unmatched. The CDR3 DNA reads TGTGCCAGCCGGGACAGTAAAAGCTCCTATAATTCACCCCTCCACTTT. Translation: CASRDSKSSYNSPLHF.

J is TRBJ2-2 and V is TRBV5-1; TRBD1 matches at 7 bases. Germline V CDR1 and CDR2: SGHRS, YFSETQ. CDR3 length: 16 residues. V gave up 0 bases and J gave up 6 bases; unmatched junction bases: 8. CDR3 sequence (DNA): TGCGCCAGCAGCTTGGAGCGACAGGGAAGAGCCGGGGAGCTGTTTTTT. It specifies CASSLERQGRAGELFF.

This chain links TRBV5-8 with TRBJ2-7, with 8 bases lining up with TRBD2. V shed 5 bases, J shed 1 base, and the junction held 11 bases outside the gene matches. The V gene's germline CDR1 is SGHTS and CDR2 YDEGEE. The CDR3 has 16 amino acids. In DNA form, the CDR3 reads TGTGCCAGCAGTCGTATCCGGAGCGGGGGATCCTACGAGCAGTACTTC. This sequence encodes CASSRIRSGGSYEQYF.

The CDR3 here is CASSLSQGADTQYF. CDR3 bases: TGTGCCAGCAGCTTGTCGCAGGGGGCAGATACGCAGTATTTT. J is TRBJ2-3 and V is TRBV11-3; 7 bases match TRBD1. V lost 3 bases and J lost 4; bases outside the gene matches: 4. The CDR3 contains 14 residues. In germline, CDR1 is SGHNT, CDR2 YENEEA.

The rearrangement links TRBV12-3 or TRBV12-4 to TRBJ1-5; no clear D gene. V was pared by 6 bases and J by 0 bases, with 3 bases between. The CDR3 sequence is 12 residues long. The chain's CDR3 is CASRASNQPQHF. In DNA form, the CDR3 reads TGTGCCAGCAGGGCTAGCAATCAGCCCCAGCATTTT.

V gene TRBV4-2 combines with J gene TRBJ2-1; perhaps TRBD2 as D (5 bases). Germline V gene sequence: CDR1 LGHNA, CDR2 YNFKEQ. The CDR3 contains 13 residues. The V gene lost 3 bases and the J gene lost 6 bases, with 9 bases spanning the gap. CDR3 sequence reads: CASSHRGLNEQFF. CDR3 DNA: TGTGCCAGCAGCCATCGAGGACTCAATGAGCAGTTCTTC.

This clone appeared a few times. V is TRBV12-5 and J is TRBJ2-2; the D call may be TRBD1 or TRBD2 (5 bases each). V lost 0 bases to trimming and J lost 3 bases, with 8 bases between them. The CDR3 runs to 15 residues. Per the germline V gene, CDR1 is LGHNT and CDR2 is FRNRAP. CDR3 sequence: CASGLVLGDTGELFF. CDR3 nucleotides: TGTGCTAGTGGTTTGGTCCTGGGGGACACCGGGGAGCTGTTTTTT.

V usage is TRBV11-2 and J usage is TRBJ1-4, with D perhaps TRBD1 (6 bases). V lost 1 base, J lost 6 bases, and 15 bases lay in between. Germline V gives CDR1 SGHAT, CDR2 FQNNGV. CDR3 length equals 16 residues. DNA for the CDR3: TGTGCCAGCAGCTTAGTCTCGACAGGCGGACATGAAAAACTGTTTTTT. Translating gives CASSLVSTGGHEKLFF.

The CDR3 DNA sequence: TGCGCCAGCAGCTTGGGGCGGGTTTCTGGAAACACCATATATTTT. The encoded protein is CASSLGRVSGNTIYF. The chain couples TRBV5-1 to TRBJ1-3; D is undetermined. With 0 bases removed from V and 1 base from J, the gap between germline ends came to 8 bases. CDR1 and CDR2 (germline): SGHRS, YFSETQ. The CDR3 runs to 15 residues.

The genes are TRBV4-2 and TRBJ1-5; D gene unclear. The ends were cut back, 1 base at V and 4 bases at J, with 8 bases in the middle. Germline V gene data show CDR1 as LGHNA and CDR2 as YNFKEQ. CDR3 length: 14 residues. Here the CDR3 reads CASSQVSANQPQHF. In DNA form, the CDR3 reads TGTGCCAGCAGCCAAGTTTCGGCTAATCAGCCCCAGCATTTT.

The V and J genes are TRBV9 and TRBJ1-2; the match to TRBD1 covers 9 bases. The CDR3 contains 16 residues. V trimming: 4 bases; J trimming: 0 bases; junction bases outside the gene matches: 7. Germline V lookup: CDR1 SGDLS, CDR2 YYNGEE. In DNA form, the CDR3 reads TGTGCCAGCAGCTGGTCACAGGGGGCGGCTAACTATGGCTACACCTTC. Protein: CASSWSQGAANYGYTF. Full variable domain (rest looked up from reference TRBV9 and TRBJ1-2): DSGVTQTPKHLITATGQRVTLRCSPRSGDLSVYWYQQSLDQGLQFLIQYYNGEERAKGNILERFSAQQFPDLHSELNLSSLELGDSALYFCASSWSQGAANYGYTFGSGTRLTVV.

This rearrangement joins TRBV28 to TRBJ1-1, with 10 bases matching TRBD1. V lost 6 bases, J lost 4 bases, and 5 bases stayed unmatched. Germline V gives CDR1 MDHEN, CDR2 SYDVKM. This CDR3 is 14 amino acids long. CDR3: CASSPTGGRTEAFF. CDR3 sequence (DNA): TGTGCCAGCAGCCCGACAGGGGGCCGCACTGAAGCTTTCTTT. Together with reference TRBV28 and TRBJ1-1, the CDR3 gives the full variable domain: DVKVTQSSRYLVKRTGEKVFLECVQDMDHENMFWYRQDPGLGLRLIYFSYDVKMKEKGDIPEGYSVSREKKERFSLILESASTNQTSMYLCASSPTGGRTEAFFGQGTRLTVV.

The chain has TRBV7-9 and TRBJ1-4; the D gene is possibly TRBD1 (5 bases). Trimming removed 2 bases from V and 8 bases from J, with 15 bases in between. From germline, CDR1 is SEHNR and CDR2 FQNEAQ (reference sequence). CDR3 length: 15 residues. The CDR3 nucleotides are TGTGCCAGCAGCTTATCAGGGTTGACTTGGGAAAAACTGTTTTTT. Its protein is CASSLSGLTWEKLFF. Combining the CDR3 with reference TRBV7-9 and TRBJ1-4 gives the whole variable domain DTGVSQNPRHKITKRGQNVTFRCDPISEHNRLYWYRQTLGQGPEFLTYFQNEAQLEKSRLLSDRFSAERPKGSFSTLEIQRTEQGDSAMYLCASSLSGLTWEKLFFGSGTQLSVL.

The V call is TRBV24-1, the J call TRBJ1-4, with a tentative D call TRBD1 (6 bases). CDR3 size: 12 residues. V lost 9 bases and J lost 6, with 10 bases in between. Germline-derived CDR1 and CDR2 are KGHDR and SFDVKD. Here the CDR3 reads CATSDSDEKLFF. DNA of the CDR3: TGTGCCACCTCGGACAGCGATGAAAAACTGTTTTTT.

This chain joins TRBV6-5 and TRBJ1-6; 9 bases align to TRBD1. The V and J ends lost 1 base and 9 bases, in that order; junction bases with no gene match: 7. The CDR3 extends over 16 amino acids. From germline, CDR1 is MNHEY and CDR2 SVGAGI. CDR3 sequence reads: CASSYYPQGARSPLHF. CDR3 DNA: TGTGCCAGCAGTTACTACCCACAGGGGGCACGTTCACCCCTCCACTTT.

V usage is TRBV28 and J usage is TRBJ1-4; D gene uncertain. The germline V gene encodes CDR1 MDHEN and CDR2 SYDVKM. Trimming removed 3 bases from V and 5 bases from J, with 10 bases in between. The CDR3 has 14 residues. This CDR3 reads CASSFEIGNEKLFF. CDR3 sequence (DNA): TGTGCCAGCAGTTTTGAAATTGGGAATGAAAAACTGTTTTTT.

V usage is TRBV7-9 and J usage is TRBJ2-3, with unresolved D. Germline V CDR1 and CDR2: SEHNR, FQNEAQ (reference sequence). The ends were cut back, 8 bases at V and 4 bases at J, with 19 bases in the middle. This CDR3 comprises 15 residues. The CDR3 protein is CASSSPLLQADTQYF. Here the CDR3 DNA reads TGTGCCAGCTCCTCTCCCCTCCTTCAGGCAGATACGCAGTATTTT.

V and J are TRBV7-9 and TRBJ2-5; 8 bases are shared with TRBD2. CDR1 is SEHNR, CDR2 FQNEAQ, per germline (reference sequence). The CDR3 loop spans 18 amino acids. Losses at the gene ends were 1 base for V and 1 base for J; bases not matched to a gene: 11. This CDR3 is CASSLGSFGGGSQETQYF. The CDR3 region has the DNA TGTGCCAGCAGCTTAGGAAGTTTCGGGGGGGGATCCCAAGAGACCCAGTACTTC.